The rows below give T cell receptor beta chains drawn from one sample of a study of CD8+ T cells in alopecia areata. Generated by immunoSEQ multiplex PCR, the TCRdb table keeps only in-frame clones and is missing some. In the table there are under 200,000 clones, about 71% of which are singletons. Sequenced material: CD4+ T cells sorted from blood, taken at week 4, from a patient treated with tofacitinib. All receptors come from a human donor with alopecia areata. Both conserved end residues are part of each CDR3. D genes are given only for firm matches. Rows give clone size only sometimes, using once, few, many, or a class for an expanded clone.

clone_size	v_call	j_call	d_call	cdr3_nt	cdr3_aa
NA	TRBV7-3	TRBJ2-5	NA	TGTGCCAGCAGCCCGGGGGTGAATTTCCAAGAGACCCAGTACTTC	CASSPGVNFQETQYF
NA	TRBV29-1	TRBJ2-1	TRBD2	TGCAGCGTTGCCAGCGGGGGCCACAATGAGCAGTTCTTC	CSVASGGHNEQFF
NA	TRBV5-6	TRBJ2-2	NA	TGTGCCAGCAGCTTGGTACTCCACGCGACCGCCGGGGAGCTGTTTTTT	CASSLVLHATAGELFF
once	TRBV27	TRBJ2-7	TRBD1	TGTGCCAGCACCCGATTTGGGGACAGGGGCCCGGGCGAGCAGTACTTC	CASTRFGDRGPGEQYF
once	TRBV18	TRBJ1-5	TRBD1	TGTGCCAGCTCACCTGCCAGGGGGGCTCAGCCCCAGCATTTT	CASSPARGAQPQHF
once	TRBV6-5	TRBJ2-1	NA	TGTGCCAGCAGTTGGGGCCTTAGCTCCTACAATGAGCAGTTCTTC	CASSWGLSSYNEQFF
few	TRBV2	TRBJ2-6	NA	TGTGCCAGCAGAACAGGGCCAGGGTGGGCCAACGTCCTGACTTTC	CASRTGPGWANVLTF
NA	TRBV30	TRBJ2-4	NA	TGTGCCTGGAGCAGGGGTCAAAACATTCAGTACTTC	CAWSRGQNIQYF
NA	TRBV30	TRBJ2-6	NA	TGTGCCTGCAGGCAGGCGAACTCTGGGGCCAACGTCCTGACTTTC	CACRQANSGANVLTF
NA	TRBV20-1	TRBJ2-4	NA	TGCAGTGCGGGGGAGGTGGGCATTCAGTACTTC	CSAGEVGIQYF
few	TRBV6-6	TRBJ1-3	NA	TGTGCCAGCAGTTACTCGGGGACCTCCTCTGGAAACACCATATATTTT	CASSYSGTSSGNTIYF
NA	TRBV7-9	TRBJ1-6	NA	TGTGCCAGCAGCCCAGACGGGGGATCCAATTCACCCCTCCACTTT	CASSPDGGSNSPLHF
NA	TRBV30	TRBJ1-6	TRBD1	TGTGCCTGGGTCCGGGACAGCCAATATAATTCACCCCTCCACTTT	CAWVRDSQYNSPLHF
NA	TRBV10-3	TRBJ2-3	TRBD2	TGTGCCATCGAAGTCGGAGGAGCGGGGCCAGATACGCAGTATTTT	CAIEVGGAGPDTQYF
NA	TRBV6-6	TRBJ1-2	NA	TGTGCCAGCAGGACCGGGGTCGGCTACACCTTC	CASRTGVGYTF
NA	TRBV10-3	TRBJ2-7	TRBD1	TGTGCCATCAGTGGACAGGGCGGAGACGAGCAGTACTTC	CAISGQGGDEQYF